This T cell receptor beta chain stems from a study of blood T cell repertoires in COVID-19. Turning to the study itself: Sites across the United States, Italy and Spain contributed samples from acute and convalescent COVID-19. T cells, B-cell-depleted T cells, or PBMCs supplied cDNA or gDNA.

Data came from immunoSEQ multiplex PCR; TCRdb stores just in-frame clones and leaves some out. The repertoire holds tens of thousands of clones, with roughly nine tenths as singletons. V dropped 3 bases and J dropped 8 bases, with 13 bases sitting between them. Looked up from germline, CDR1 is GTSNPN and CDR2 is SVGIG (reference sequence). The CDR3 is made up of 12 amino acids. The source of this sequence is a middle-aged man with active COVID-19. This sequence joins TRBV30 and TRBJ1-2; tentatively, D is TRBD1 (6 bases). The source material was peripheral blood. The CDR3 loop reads CAWSLTGHGYTF. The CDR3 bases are TGTGCCTGGAGCCTCACAGGGCACGGCTACACCTTC.